These 27 T cell receptor beta chains share one sample of origin, sequenced in a study of vaccination and CD4 T cells after COVID-19. Stated treatment: approximately nine-day PBMC culture with coronavirus spike peptide pools or control peptides (ViraFEST assay). The Oncomine TCR Beta short-read assay was applied to DNA of cultured CD4+ T cells. One entry per CDR3 protein results from TCRdb running MiXCR on the PCR reads. The sample has about 14,000 distinct CDR3 sequences, about 31% seen once. Antigens of these TCRs are unknown. Input material: cultured CD4+ T cells from blood. The receptors stem from a human donor with COVID-19.

The rearrangement links TRBV7-9 to TRBJ2-6; a weak D match, TRBD2 (5 bases). The CDR3 sequence is 16 residues long. V gave up 1 base and J gave up 4 bases, with 11 bases separating them. Looked up from germline, CDR1 is SEHNR and CDR2 is FQNEAQ (reference sequence). CDR3 in amino acids: CASSLVSGKGANVLTF. CDR3 DNA sequence: TGTGCCAGCAGCTTAGTGTCGGGGAAAGGGGCCAACGTCCTGACTTTC.

This clonotype was found a few times. The chain couples TRBV20-1 to TRBJ2-3; D possibly corresponds to TRBD2 (6 bases). This CDR3 is 13 amino acids long. The germline V gene encodes CDR1 DFQATT and CDR2 SNEGSKA (reference sequence). Trimming removed 6 bases at V and 1 base at J, with 11 bases between. As DNA, the CDR3 is TGCAGTGCCCCTGGAGGGGGCACAGATACGCAGTATTTT. Translating it yields CSAPGGGTDTQYF.

The CDR3 here is CASSPGLDPYEQYF. Here the CDR3 DNA reads TGTGCCAGCAGTCCTGGGCTGGACCCTTACGAGCAGTACTTC. V gene TRBV11-3 combines with J gene TRBJ2-7; D not resolved. The CDR3 covers 14 residues. Germline CDR1 is SGHNT and CDR2 is YENEEA. V was shortened by 6 bases and J by 4 bases, with 16 bases between the two germline ends.

This chain links TRBV28 with TRBJ1-2; TRBD1 agrees at 10 bases. The CDR3 runs to 15 residues. Germline trimming cut 5 bases from V and 4 bases from J; bases unmatched to any gene: 7. From germline, CDR1 is MDHEN and CDR2 SYDVKM. This chain's CDR3 is CASSRTGGGSYGYTF. In nucleotides, the CDR3 is TGTGCCAGCAGTCGGACAGGGGGAGGTAGCTATGGCTACACCTTC.

This clonotype qualifies as medium-sized. The chain has TRBV9 and TRBJ2-2; D is uncertain. V was cut by 0 bases and J by 5 bases, with 5 bases left in between. Germline CDR1 SGDLS, CDR2 YYNGEE. The CDR3 spans 13 residues. The CDR3 loop reads CASSVAGTGELFF. CDR3 bases: TGTGCCAGCAGCGTAGCTGGAACCGGGGAGCTGTTTTTT.

This clonotype came up a few times. This chain uses TRBV6-1 with TRBJ1-4, with 7 bases fitting TRBD1. The germline CDR1 and CDR2 sequences are MNHNS and SASEGT. V lost 6 bases to trimming and J lost 11 bases; unmatched junction nucleotides: 6. The CDR3 is 12 amino acids. CDR3 nucleotide sequence: TGTGCCAGCAGGTCTGGGACAGCTAAACTGTTTTTT. This sequence encodes CASRSGTAKLFF.

This clonotype has more than one count but fewer than ten. This sequence joins TRBV28 and TRBJ2-2; TRBD2 matches at 8 bases. Germline V gene lookup returns CDR1 MDHEN and CDR2 SYDVKM. The CDR3 runs to 15 residues. V shed 2 bases, J shed 7 bases, and the junction held 6 bases outside the gene matches. The CDR3, as DNA: TGTGCCAGCAGTTTAGGCCTAGCGGGCGTCGGGGAGCTGTTTTTT. Translated, it gives CASSLGLAGVGELFF.

This rearrangement joins TRBV20-1 to TRBJ2-5, with D possibly being TRBD2 (6 bases). Germline assignment: CDR1 DFQATT and CDR2 SNEGSKA (reference sequence). The germline V and J ends were trimmed by 3 bases and 4 bases, with 15 bases remaining between them. This CDR3 contains 14 residues. CDR3 bases: TGCAGTGCTAGCGCGGGACTCGCGAGAGAGACCCAGTACTTC. Amino acids: CSASAGLARETQYF.

V and J are TRBV4-2 and TRBJ1-3, with a weak D call TRBD1 (5 bases). Per the germline V gene, CDR1 is LGHNA and CDR2 is YNFKEQ. The CDR3 length is 19 residues. The V end was cut by 4 bases, the J end by 3 bases, with 25 bases between. The CDR3 DNA sequence: TGTGCCAGCAGCCCGTTAGCCGACAGCCCGGACGGATATGGAAACACCATATATTTT. Its translation is CASSPLADSPDGYGNTIYF.

This clonotype has a handful of counts. The chain is built from TRBV20-1 and TRBJ1-1; no firm D call. The CDR3 covers 12 residues. Trimming left V 6 bases short and J 2 bases short, with 10 bases between. Germline CDR1 and CDR2: DFQATT and SNEGSKA (reference sequence). CDR3 loop: CSARAGNTEAFF. CDR3 nucleotide sequence: TGCAGTGCCCGAGCAGGTAACACTGAAGCTTTCTTT.

This clonotype was seen a few times. CDR3 protein: CATSRDRAGMNIQYF. Here the CDR3 DNA reads TGTGCCACCAGCAGAGATCGGGCAGGGATGAACATTCAGTACTTC. This chain connects TRBV15 to TRBJ2-4; D is perhaps TRBD1 (5 bases). CDR1 is LNHNV, CDR2 YYDKDF, per germline (reference sequence). The CDR3 length is 15 residues. The germline V and J ends were trimmed by 0 bases and 7 bases, with 13 bases remaining between them.

Only a few counts were recorded for this clonotype. The chain uses TRBV6-1 and TRBJ2-7; TRBD1 agrees at 9 bases. The V and J ends lost 6 bases and 5 bases, in that order; junction bases with no gene match: 11. The CDR3 has 15 residues. Germline lookup yields CDR1 MNHNS and CDR2 SASEGT. The CDR3 here is CASRRTGTGTHEQYF. Written as DNA, the CDR3 is TGTGCCAGCAGGAGGACCGGGACAGGGACACACGAGCAGTACTTC.

The rearrangement joins TRBV9 to TRBJ1-2; D is undetermined. CDR3 length equals 16 residues. Trimming stripped 0 bases from V and 4 bases from J, with 16 bases between. The germline CDR1 and CDR2 sequences are SGDLS and YYNGEE. CDR3 DNA: TGTGCCAGCAGCGTAGACCCCGGGCAGCTAAGCTATGGCTACACCTTC. This gives the protein CASSVDPGQLSYGYTF.

In its sample, this clonotype was seen a few times. V gene TRBV7-2 combines with J gene TRBJ2-7; D ambiguous. The germline CDR1 and CDR2 sequences are SGHTA and FQGNSA. The CDR3 spans 13 residues. Trimming took off 1 base at V and 7 bases at J, with 11 bases between the two ends. CDR3: CASSLGAGREQYF. The DNA for the CDR3 is TGTGCCAGCAGCTTAGGGGCAGGAAGAGAGCAGTACTTC.

The J gene is TRBJ1-1, the V gene TRBV7-8; TRBD1 aligns across 7 bases. With V trimmed by 0 bases and J by 12 bases, 7 bases remained unmatched. This CDR3 is 13 amino acids long. CDR1 SGHVS and CDR2 FQNEAQ come from the germline V gene. The CDR3 reads CASSLAVTGLPFF. The CDR3 coding sequence is TGTGCCAGCAGCTTAGCGGTGACAGGGTTGCCTTTCTTT.

This chain's CDR3 is CASRGKGNGNTEAFF. Written as DNA, the CDR3 is TGTGCCAGCCGGGGGAAGGGTAACGGTAACACTGAAGCTTTCTTT. The genes are TRBV18 and TRBJ1-1, with a tentative D call TRBD1 (5 bases). Trimming left V 8 bases short and J 2 bases short, with 18 bases between. Germline CDR1 and CDR2: KGHSH and LQKENI. This CDR3 region has 15 residues. The variable domain in full, completed from reference TRBV18 and TRBJ1-1, reads NAGVMQNPRHLVRRRGQEARLRCSPMKGHSHVYWYRQLPEEGLKFMVYLQKENIIDESGMPKERFSAEFPKEGPSILRIQQVVRGDSAAYFCASRGKGNGNTEAFFGQGTRLTVV.

CDR3 residues: CATSRVRNNNQPQHF. The CDR3 DNA is TGTGCCACCAGCAGAGTTAGGAACAACAATCAGCCCCAGCATTTT. The V call is TRBV15, the J call TRBJ1-5; D gene ambiguous. The CDR3 runs 15 residues. The germline CDR1 and CDR2 sequences are LNHNV and YYDKDF (reference sequence). Trimming removed 1 base from V and 3 bases from J, with 10 bases in between.

The rearrangement uses TRBV11-2 and TRBJ1-1; D gene uncertain. With 4 bases removed from V and 2 bases from J, the gap between germline ends came to 8 bases. Germline CDR1 is SGHAT and CDR2 is FQNNGV. CDR3 length: 13 amino acids. CDR3 region: CASSYDRNTEAFF. The DNA for the CDR3 is TGTGCCAGCAGCTACGACCGAAACACTGAAGCTTTCTTT.

This clonotype was detected a few times. The chain couples TRBV6-1 to TRBJ2-2; 10 nucleotides agree with TRBD2. CDR1 is MNHNS and CDR2 is SASEGT in the germline V gene. This CDR3 region has 14 residues. Trimming at V came to 6 bases and at J to 5 bases, leaving 3 bases not matched to a gene. This CDR3 is CASRLAGVTGELFF. The CDR3 DNA is TGTGCCAGCAGGCTAGCGGGGGTGACCGGGGAGCTGTTTTTT.

This clonotype showed up just a few times. This sequence joins TRBV2 and TRBJ2-5; TRBD1 agrees at 7 bases. CDR1 is SNHLY, CDR2 FYNNEI, per germline. The CDR3 sequence is 13 residues long. V was clipped by 7 bases and J by 2 bases; unmatched bases: 4. In DNA form, the CDR3 reads TGTGCCAGCATGTGGACAGGACAAGAGACCCAGTACTTC. This translates into CASMWTGQETQYF.

This clonotype turned up a few times. The chain joins TRBV20-1 to TRBJ2-7, with D possibly matching TRBD2 (6 bases). Trimming stripped 3 bases from V and 0 bases from J, with 15 bases between. Germline CDR1 is DFQATT and CDR2 is SNEGSKA (reference sequence). This CDR3 comprises 15 residues. CDR3 sequence (DNA): TGCAGTGCTAGTTTACGCGGGGCGAACTCCTACGAGCAGTACTTC. This codes for CSASLRGANSYEQYF.

This clonotype was seen a handful of times. J is TRBJ1-2 and V is TRBV4-1; D is unresolved. Looked up from germline, CDR1 is MGHRA and CDR2 is YSYEKL. V was trimmed by 1 base and J by 0 bases, leaving 9 bases between them. This CDR3 contains 15 residues. This CDR3 reads CASSQVPDPNYGYTF. The CDR3, as DNA: TGCGCCAGCAGCCAAGTACCAGATCCTAACTATGGCTACACCTTC.

The chain combines TRBV19 with TRBJ1-5; 7 nucleotides line up with TRBD1. The CDR3 consists of 17 residues. Germline V gives CDR1 LNHDA, CDR2 SQIVND (reference sequence). Losses at the gene ends were 3 bases for V and 0 bases for J; bases not matched to a gene: 8. CDR3 region: CASSIWQGDNSNQPQHF. The CDR3 DNA is TGTGCCAGTAGTATTTGGCAGGGGGATAATAGCAATCAGCCCCAGCATTTT. The whole variable domain, filled in from reference TRBV19 and TRBJ1-5, reads DGGITQSPKYLFRKEGQNVTLSCEQNLNHDAMYWYRQDPGQGLRLIYYSQIVNDFQKGDIAEGYSVSREKKESFPLTVTSAQKNPTAFYLCASSIWQGDNSNQPQHFGDGTRLSIL.

The rearrangement joins TRBV15 to TRBJ2-3, with D possibly TRBD1 on 5 matching bases. The V end lost 0 bases, the J end lost 6 bases, and 10 bases lay between the germline ends. The V gene's germline CDR1 is LNHNV and CDR2 YYDKDF (reference sequence). The CDR3 length is 14 residues. The CDR3 protein is CATSREGAADTQYF. CDR3 bases: TGTGCCACCAGCAGAGAAGGGGCAGCTGATACGCAGTATTTT.

This chain joins TRBV20-1 and TRBJ1-2, with 7 bases aligning to TRBD1. This CDR3 spans 14 amino acids. V shed 7 bases and J 4 bases; nucleotides not matched to a gene: 12. Per the germline V gene, CDR1 is DFQATT and CDR2 is SNEGSKA (reference sequence). The CDR3, as DNA: TGCAGTGTTCGTAGTCATACAGGGGTCTATGGCTACACCTTC. It translates to CSVRSHTGVYGYTF.

The V and J genes are TRBV11-1 and TRBJ2-4, with 7 bases lining up with TRBD1. The CDR3 runs 13 residues. The germline V gene has CDR1 SGHAT and CDR2 FQDESV (reference sequence). Trimming removed 1 base from V and 6 bases from J; junction bases left unmatched: 0. CDR3 sequence: CASSLDRGNIQYF. CDR3 nucleotides: TGTGCCAGCAGCTTAGACAGGGGAAACATTCAGTACTTC.

The gene calls are TRBV19 and TRBJ2-5; 11 positions agree with TRBD1. Germline V gene lookup returns CDR1 LNHDA and CDR2 SQIVND (reference sequence). The CDR3 extends over 15 amino acids. After removal of 2 bases from V and 4 bases from J, the junction contained 3 bases not matched to a gene. CDR3 sequence reads: CASSIQGQGGETQYF. The CDR3 DNA reads as TGTGCCAGTAGTATACAGGGACAGGGGGGAGAGACCCAGTACTTC. Full variable domain (outside the CDR3, taken from reference TRBV19 and TRBJ2-5): DGGITQSPKYLFRKEGQNVTLSCEQNLNHDAMYWYRQDPGQGLRLIYYSQIVNDFQKGDIAEGYSVSREKKESFPLTVTSAQKNPTAFYLCASSIQGQGGETQYFGPGTRLLVL.